Below are 2 T cell receptor beta chains sequenced from a single sample in a study of cytomegalovirus exposure and HLA in healthy donors. The PCR had 60 Vbeta and 13 Jbeta primers. TCRdb's copy holds only in-frame clones and misses some; the assay was immunoSEQ multiplex PCR. The sample carries about 160,000 clones, approximately 86% recorded once. The material sequenced was PBMCs. All receptors come from a woman under 30 in good health and CMV-seronegative.

The CDR3 is CASSSADSRSGYTF. The CDR3 DNA follows: TGTGCCAGCAGTTCGGCGGACAGCCGAAGTGGCTACACCTTC. V usage is TRBV27 and J usage is TRBJ1-2, with D possibly TRBD1 on 6 matching bases. Trimming left V 4 bases short and J 7 bases short, with 16 bases between. There are 14 residues in the CDR3. Per germline, CDR1 MNHEY and CDR2 SMNVEV (reference sequence).

V usage is TRBV19 and J usage is TRBJ2-2; D is undetermined. Between the trimmed V and J ends, which lost 7 bases and 7 bases, there was a span of 7 bases. This CDR3 contains 11 residues. Germline loops: CDR1 LNHDA, CDR2 SQIVND (reference sequence). The CDR3 DNA reads TGTGCCAGTACGCGGAGCGGGGAGCTGTTTTTT. Its protein product is CASTRSGELFF.